This T cell receptor (beta chain) was recovered during a study of cytomegalovirus exposure and HLA in healthy donors. Study-wide results and caveats: Segments of the TCR beta V type were, in most cases, productive about 90% or about 30% of the time in an earlier analysis. Usually a TCR sequence was rare, but some public TCRs were found in many donors. The study put about 180 TCR beta chains on its list as cytomegalovirus-associated. Sequencing likely produced, as an artifact, a cluster of highly shared sequence variants.

The PCR employed 60 Vbeta primers together with 13 Jbeta primers. Sequencing used immunoSEQ multiplex PCR; TCRdb keeps in-frame clones, though not all of them. The table records around 100,000 clones, 75% of them present only once. CDR3 length: 15 residues. CDR1 MDHEN and CDR2 SYDVKM come from the germline V gene. V shed 6 bases and J 0 bases; nucleotides not matched to a gene: 4. To note about this clone: The antigen is unknown.

This clonotype was sampled from a man aged 45 to 65 in good health and CMV-seronegative. Sequencing used PBMCs. This rearrangement joins TRBV28 to TRBJ2-7; the match to TRBD2 covers 11 bases. In DNA form, the CDR3 reads TGTGCCAGCAGGGGGGGACTAGCGGTCTCCTACGAGCAGTACTTC. Protein: CASRGGLAVSYEQYF.